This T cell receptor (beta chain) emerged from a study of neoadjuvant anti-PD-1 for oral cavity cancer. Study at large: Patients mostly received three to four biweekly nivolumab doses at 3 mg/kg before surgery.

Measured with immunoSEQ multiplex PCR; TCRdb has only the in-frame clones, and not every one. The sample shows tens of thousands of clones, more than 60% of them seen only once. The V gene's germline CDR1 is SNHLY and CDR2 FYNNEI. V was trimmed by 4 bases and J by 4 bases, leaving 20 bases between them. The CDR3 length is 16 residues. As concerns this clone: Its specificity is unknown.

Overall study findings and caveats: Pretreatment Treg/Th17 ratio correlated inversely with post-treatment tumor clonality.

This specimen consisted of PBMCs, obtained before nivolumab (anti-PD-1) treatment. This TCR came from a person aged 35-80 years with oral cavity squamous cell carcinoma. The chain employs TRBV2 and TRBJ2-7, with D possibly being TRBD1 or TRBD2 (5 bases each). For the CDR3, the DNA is TGTGCCAGCAGTGCGGGGCCGGGACGGATCTATTACGAGCAGTACTTC. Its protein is CASSAGPGRIYYEQYF.